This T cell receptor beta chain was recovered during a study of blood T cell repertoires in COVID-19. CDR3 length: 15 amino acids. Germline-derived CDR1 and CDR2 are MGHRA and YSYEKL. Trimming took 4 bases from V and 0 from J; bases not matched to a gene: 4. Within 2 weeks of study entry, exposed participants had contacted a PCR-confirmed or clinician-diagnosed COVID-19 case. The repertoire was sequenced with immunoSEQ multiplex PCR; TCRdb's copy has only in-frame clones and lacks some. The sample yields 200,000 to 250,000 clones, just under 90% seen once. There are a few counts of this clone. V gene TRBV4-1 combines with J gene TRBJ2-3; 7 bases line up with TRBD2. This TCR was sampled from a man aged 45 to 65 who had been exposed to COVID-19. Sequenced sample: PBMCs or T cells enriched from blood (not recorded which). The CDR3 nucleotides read TGCGCCAGCAGCCCTTTAGCGGGCAGCACAGATACGCAGTATTTT. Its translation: CASSPLAGSTDTQYF.